This TCR beta chain came from a study of cytomegalovirus exposure and HLA in healthy donors. Trimming removed 5 bases from V and 5 bases from J; junction bases left unmatched: 10. Looked up from germline, CDR1 is SGHTA and CDR2 is FQGNSA. This CDR3 comprises 15 residues. It was with 60 Vbeta and 13 Jbeta primers that the PCR ran. The assay was immunoSEQ multiplex PCR, and TCRdb's table has in-frame clones only and misses some. The table includes 150,000 or so clones, roughly 70% detected once. Remarks on this clone: Antigen specificity is unknown.

Study results and caveats: In an earlier analysis, productive rearrangement rates for most beta V segments clustered near 87% or 30%.

Source material: PBMCs. This receptor was taken from a man younger than 45 in good health and CMV-seronegative. The chain links TRBV7-2 to TRBJ2-7, with 9 bases lining up with TRBD2. The CDR3: CASSEAGGTPHEQYF. The CDR3, as DNA: TGTGCCAGCAGCGAAGCGGGGGGCACTCCTCACGAGCAGTACTTC.